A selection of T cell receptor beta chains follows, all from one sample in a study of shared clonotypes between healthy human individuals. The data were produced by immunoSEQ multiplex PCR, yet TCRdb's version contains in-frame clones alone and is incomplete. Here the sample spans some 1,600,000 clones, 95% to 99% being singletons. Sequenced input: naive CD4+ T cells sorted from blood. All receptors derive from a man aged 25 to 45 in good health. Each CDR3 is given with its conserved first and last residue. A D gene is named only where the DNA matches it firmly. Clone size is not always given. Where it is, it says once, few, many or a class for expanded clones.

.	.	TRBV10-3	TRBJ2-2	CATQGSGELFF	TGTGCCACCCAGGGTTCCGGGGAGCTGTTTTTT
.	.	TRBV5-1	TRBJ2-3	CASKLTGTGHTDTQYF	TGCGCCAGCAAATTAACCGGGACGGGTCACACAGATACGCAGTATTTT
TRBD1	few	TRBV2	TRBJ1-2	CASSEGASFGYTF	TGTGCCAGCAGCGAGGGGGCGTCCTTTGGCTACACCTTC
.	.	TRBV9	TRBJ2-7	CASSVGQDPYEQYF	TGTGCCAGCAGCGTCGGGCAGGATCCCTACGAGCAGTACTTC
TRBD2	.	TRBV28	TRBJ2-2	CASTSGIRELFF	TGTGCCAGCACTAGCGGGATCCGGGAGCTGTTTTTT
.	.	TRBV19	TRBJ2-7	CASSKTASYEQYF	TGTGCCAGTAGTAAGACAGCCTCCTACGAGCAGTACTTC
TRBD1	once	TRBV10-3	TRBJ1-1	CAISRQGPNTEAFF	TGTGCCATCAGTAGACAGGGTCCCAACACTGAAGCTTTCTTT
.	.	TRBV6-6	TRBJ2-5	CASTEQGVQETQYF	TGTGCCAGCACCGAACAGGGCGTCCAGGAGACCCAGTACTTC
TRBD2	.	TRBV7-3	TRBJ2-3	CASSSPLAGVPDTQYF	TGTGCCAGCAGCTCTCCGTTAGCGGGAGTCCCAGATACGCAGTATTTT
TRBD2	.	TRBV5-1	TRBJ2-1	CASSLRSGLAGGPSYNEQFF	TGCGCCAGCAGCTTGAGGTCGGGACTAGCGGGAGGTCCCTCCTACAATGAGCAGTTCTTC
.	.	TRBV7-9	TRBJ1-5	CASSLAGGENQPQHF	TGTGCCAGCAGCTTAGCTGGGGGCGAGAATCAGCCCCAGCATTTT
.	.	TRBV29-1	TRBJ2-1	CSRTGAYNEQFF	TGCAGCCGAACAGGCGCCTACAATGAGCAGTTCTTC
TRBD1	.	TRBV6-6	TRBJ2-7	CASTLDRVGDEQYF	TGTGCCAGCACCCTGGACAGGGTGGGGGACGAGCAGTACTTC
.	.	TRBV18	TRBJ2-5	CASSTDSIGTQYF	TGTGCCAGCTCAACAGACAGTATAGGGACCCAGTACTTC
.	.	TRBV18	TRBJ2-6	CASSPPGGNSGANVLTF	TGTGCCAGCTCACCACCTGGCGGAAACTCTGGGGCCAACGTCCTGACTTTC
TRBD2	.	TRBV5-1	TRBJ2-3	CASSPGLAGESDTQYF	TGCGCCAGCAGCCCTGGACTAGCGGGAGAATCAGATACGCAGTATTTT
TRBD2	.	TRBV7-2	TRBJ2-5	CASSPRLAGHQETQYF	TGTGCCAGCAGCCCAAGACTAGCGGGCCACCAAGAGACCCAGTACTTC
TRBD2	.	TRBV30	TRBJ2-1	CAWRASGSRGNEQFF	TGTGCCTGGAGGGCTAGCGGGAGTCGAGGCAATGAGCAGTTCTTC
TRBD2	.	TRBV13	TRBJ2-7	CASSLGTSGRNGYSSYEQYF	TGTGCCAGCAGCTTAGGGACTAGCGGGAGAAATGGATATAGCTCCTACGAGCAGTACTTC
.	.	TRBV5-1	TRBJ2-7	CASSPSLVYEQYF	TGCGCCAGCAGCCCCTCCCTGGTCTACGAGCAGTACTTC
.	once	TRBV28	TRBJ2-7	CASSLWAAGGFPYEQYF	TGTGCCAGCAGTTTATGGGCGGCCGGGGGCTTTCCCTACGAGCAGTACTTC
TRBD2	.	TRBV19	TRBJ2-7	CASTPGLAGAKSSYEQYF	TGTGCCAGTACCCCGGGACTAGCGGGTGCTAAGAGCTCCTACGAGCAGTACTTC
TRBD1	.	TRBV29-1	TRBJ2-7	CSVGQGSYEQYF	TGCAGCGTGGGACAGGGCTCCTACGAGCAGTACTTC
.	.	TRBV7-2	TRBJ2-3	CASTFLRAPTDTQYF	TGTGCCAGCACCTTCCTCCGGGCCCCCACAGATACGCAGTATTTT
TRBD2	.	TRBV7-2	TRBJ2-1	CASSEAGTSGRKEQFF	TGTGCCAGCAGCGAGGCGGGGACTAGCGGGCGAAAGGAGCAGTTCTTC
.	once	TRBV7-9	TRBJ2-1	CASSLSGQRDYEQFF	TGTGCCAGCAGCTTGTCCGGACAGCGGGACTATGAGCAGTTCTTC
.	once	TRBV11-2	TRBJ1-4	CASSPTGATNEKLFF	TGTGCCAGCAGCCCGACAGGTGCAACTAATGAAAAACTGTTTTTT
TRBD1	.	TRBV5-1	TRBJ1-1	CASRPGTDSVGGTEAFF	TGCGCCAGCAGGCCCGGGACAGACAGTGTCGGGGGCACTGAAGCTTTCTTT